This T cell receptor (beta chain) is from a study of T cells in localized non-small cell lung cancer. Study outcomes and limitations: Within adjacent lung there appeared a median approximately 62 of the top 100 tumor clones. Higher blood T cell density went with longer overall survival. Analysis by sequencing included only one tumor region, so heterogeneity remains possible. In uninvolved adjacent lung, T cell clonality reached its highest value, exceeding tumor.

As to this clone: Its antigen is unknown.

Sequencing was performed with immunoSEQ multiplex PCR; in TCRdb, only in-frame clones are kept and a portion is missing. Counted here are tens of thousands of clones, approximately 80% occurring once; the ten biggest clones make up 15% to 20%. The germline V gene encodes CDR1 SEHNR and CDR2 FQNEAQ (reference sequence). The junction had 5 bases not matched to a gene; V was cut back by 5 bases and J by 4 bases. This CDR3 is 15 amino acids long. The sequence came from a male donor older than 55 with stage III squamous cell lung carcinoma. The chain employs TRBV7-9 and TRBJ2-1; 10 bases align to TRBD1. The sample was peripheral blood, taken before any cancer treatment. CDR3 amino acids: CASSTGQGGYNEQFF. The CDR3 DNA reads as TGTGCCAGCAGCACTGGACAGGGGGGTTACAATGAGCAGTTCTTC.